This is a list of T cell receptor beta chains from one sample in a study of shared clonotypes between healthy human individuals. The protocol was immunoSEQ multiplex PCR, while the TCRdb copy is restricted to in-frame clones and leaves out a portion. The sample comprises about 680,000 clones, around 90% of which are singletons, and 24% rests with the top ten. Sequencing was done on a sample of naive CD8+ T cells sorted from blood. The receptors were gathered from a man younger than 45 in good health. The CDR3 runs from the conserved cysteine through the conserved F or W.

J gene | V gene | CDR3 protein
TRBJ1-5 | TRBV19 | CASSDASRGAFNQPQHF
TRBJ2-7 | TRBV19 | CASSIDGESLSYEQYF
TRBJ2-2 | TRBV11-2 | CASSTRDSSFLAGELFF
TRBJ1-2 | TRBV9 | CASGDGYTF
TRBJ2-2 | TRBV10-3 | CAVPVGNTGELFF
TRBJ2-7 | TRBV6-6 | CATRTSGINEQYF
TRBJ2-1 | TRBV6-6 | CASSYSGTGTEQFF
TRBJ2-1 | TRBV7-3 | CASSYQGTSSYNEQFF
TRBJ1-2 | TRBV7-9 | CASSFPEQGKPAIGYTF
TRBJ2-7 | TRBV4-3 | CASSPGTGSYEQYF
TRBJ2-2 | TRBV28 | CASSLLVREYTGELFF
TRBJ1-1 | TRBV9 | CASSVSMNTEAFF
TRBJ2-2 | TRBV7-2 | CASRAQHLRQGF
TRBJ1-2 | TRBV27 | CASISTGQGRGYGYTF
TRBJ1-2 | TRBV19 | CARTIPYCPYGYTF
TRBJ2-7 | TRBV7-9 | CASTGDRVGRAYEQYF
TRBJ2-1 | TRBV29-1 | CSVEAPPDIVYNEQFF
TRBJ1-5 | TRBV6-5 | CASTEGQNQPQHF
TRBJ2-7 | TRBV27 | CASGPVVQGVEQYF
TRBJ1-1 | TRBV18 | CASSPRDRNTEAFF
TRBJ1-2 | TRBV7-9 | CASSPTTDRDNYGYTF
TRBJ2-2 | TRBV13 | CASSRSRAGAWTGELFF
TRBJ2-5 | TRBV5-6 | CASSARRQDQETQYF
TRBJ1-3 | TRBV2 | CASTRLGSSGNTIYF
TRBJ1-2 | TRBV2 | CASSSGAQAYGYTF
TRBJ2-3 | TRBV18 | CASSPFTSGLAATDTQYF
TRBJ2-5 | TRBV27 | CASSPITGTGRETQYF
TRBJ2-5 | TRBV27 | CASRNGQGEETQYF
TRBJ2-3 | TRBV7-9 | CASSPTSYPTDTQYF
TRBJ2-4 | TRBV7-9 | CASSSGRGVNIQYF
TRBJ1-3 | TRBV27 | CASSFSRSGNTIYF
TRBJ1-2 | TRBV27 | CASSLGGLFTF
TRBJ1-5 | TRBV7-9 | CASSTSGTGADQPQHF
TRBJ2-7 | TRBV4-1 | CASSHRTASSYEQYF
TRBJ2-5 | TRBV2 | CASSDLGWQETQYF
TRBJ2-7 | TRBV11-3 | CASSSRTEGAYEQYF
TRBJ2-1 | TRBV9 | CASSEDGLYNEQFF
TRBJ2-1 | TRBV28 | CASSLGDLAGYNEQFF
TRBJ2-7 | TRBV7-8 | CASSSQGYISYEQYF
TRBJ2-7 | TRBV28 | CASSPLSLSTGRSYEQYF
TRBJ2-7 | TRBV11-2 | CASSPSGPTGEQYF
TRBJ2-1 | TRBV7-9 | CASTVAGGSYNEQFF
TRBJ2-3 | TRBV2 | CASPGGPADTQYF
TRBJ2-1 | TRBV9 | CASSVEVIDNEQFF